The clone carrying this T cell receptor beta chain appeared a few times. Its antigen is undetermined. TCRdb re-called clones from the PCR reads using MiXCR. The sample contains approximately 31,000 clones, about 20% of which appear only once. Trimming left V 3 bases short and J 5 bases short, with 12 bases between. This CDR3 has 14 amino acids. The germline V gene has CDR1 MRHNA and CDR2 SNTAGT. This sample is part of a study of metastatic and nonmetastatic thyroid tumors. Study-level background: Samples came from malignant and benign thyroid patients, and repertoires were compared across blood and tumor or nodule tissue. Study-level findings and limits: TCR beta diversity was reportedly significantly higher in malignant thyroid tumors than benign nodules, in blood and tumor.

No patient had received any treatment before thyroid surgery. Sequencing used blood. This chain connects TRBV6-4 to TRBJ2-3, with no clear D. The source of this sequence is a female donor with papillary thyroid cancer or a benign thyroid nodule (not recorded which). Some clones in this sample may be carry-over from other donors' samples. The CDR3 reads CASSERSDGDTQYF. CDR3 bases: TGTGCCAGCAGTGAACGGAGCGATGGAGATACGCAGTATTTT.